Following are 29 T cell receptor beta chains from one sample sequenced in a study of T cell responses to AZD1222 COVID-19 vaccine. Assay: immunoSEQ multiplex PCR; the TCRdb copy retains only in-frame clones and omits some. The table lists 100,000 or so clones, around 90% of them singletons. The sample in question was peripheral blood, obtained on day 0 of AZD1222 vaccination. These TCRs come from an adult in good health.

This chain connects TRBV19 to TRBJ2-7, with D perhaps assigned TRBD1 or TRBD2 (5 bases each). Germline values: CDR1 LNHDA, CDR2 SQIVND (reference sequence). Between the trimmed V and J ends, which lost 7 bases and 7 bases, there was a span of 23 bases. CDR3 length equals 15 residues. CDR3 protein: CASKKGPAFSEEQYF. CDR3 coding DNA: TGTGCCAGTAAAAAGGGACCAGCGTTTTCTGAAGAGCAGTACTTC.

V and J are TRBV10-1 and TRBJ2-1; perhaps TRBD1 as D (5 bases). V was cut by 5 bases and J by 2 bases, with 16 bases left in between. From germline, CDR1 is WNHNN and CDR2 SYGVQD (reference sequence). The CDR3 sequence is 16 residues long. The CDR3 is CASSMSIGQPYNEQFF. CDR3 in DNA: TGCGCCAGCAGTATGTCAATAGGACAACCCTACAATGAGCAGTTCTTC.

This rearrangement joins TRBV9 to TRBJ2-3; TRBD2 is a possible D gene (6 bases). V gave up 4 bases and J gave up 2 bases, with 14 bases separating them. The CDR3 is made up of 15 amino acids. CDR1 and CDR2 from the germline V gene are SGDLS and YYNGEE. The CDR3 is CASSQAADYTDTQYF. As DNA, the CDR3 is TGTGCCAGCAGCCAAGCAGCGGACTACACAGATACGCAGTATTTT.

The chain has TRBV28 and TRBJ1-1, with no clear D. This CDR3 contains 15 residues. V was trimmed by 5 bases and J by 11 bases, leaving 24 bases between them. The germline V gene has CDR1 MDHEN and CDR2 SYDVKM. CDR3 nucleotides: TGTGCCAGCAGTCCCGGCGACCCGGGAGTAGGTGGTGCTTTCTTT. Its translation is CASSPGDPGVGGAFF.

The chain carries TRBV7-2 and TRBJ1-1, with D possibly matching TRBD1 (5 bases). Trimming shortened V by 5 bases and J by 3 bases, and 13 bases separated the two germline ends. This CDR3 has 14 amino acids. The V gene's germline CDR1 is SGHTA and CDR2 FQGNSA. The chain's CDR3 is CASSGSGAYTEAFF. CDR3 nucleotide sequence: TGTGCCAGCAGCGGGAGCGGGGCGTACACTGAAGCTTTCTTT.

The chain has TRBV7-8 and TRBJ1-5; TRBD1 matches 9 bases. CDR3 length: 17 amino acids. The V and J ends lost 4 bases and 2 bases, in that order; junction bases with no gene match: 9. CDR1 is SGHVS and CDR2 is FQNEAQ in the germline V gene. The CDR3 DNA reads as TGTGCCAGCAGCTGGGACAGGGTAGTTTTTGGCAATCAGCCCCAGCATTTT. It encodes CASSWDRVVFGNQPQHF.

CDR3 nucleotides: TGTGCCAGTGCCGCGCTGGCGGAGACCCAGTACTTC. Translating it yields CASAALAETQYF. The chain recombines TRBV7-2 with TRBJ2-5, with no clear D. The CDR3 consists of 12 residues. Germline-derived CDR1 and CDR2 are SGHTA and FQGNSA. With 9 bases removed from V and 5 bases from J, the gap between germline ends came to 13 bases.

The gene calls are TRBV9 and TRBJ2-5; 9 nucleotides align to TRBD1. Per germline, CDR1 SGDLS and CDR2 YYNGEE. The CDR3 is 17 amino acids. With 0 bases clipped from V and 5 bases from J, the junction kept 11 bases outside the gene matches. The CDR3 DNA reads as TGTGCCAGCAGCGTAGCTCCACAGGGGGCGCGGGGGGAGACCCAGTACTTC. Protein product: CASSVAPQGARGETQYF.

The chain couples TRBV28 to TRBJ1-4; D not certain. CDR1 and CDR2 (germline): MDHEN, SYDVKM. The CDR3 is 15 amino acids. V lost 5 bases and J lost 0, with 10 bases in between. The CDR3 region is CASSLFGSTNEKLFF. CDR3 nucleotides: TGTGCCAGCAGTCTGTTTGGGTCAACTAATGAAAAACTGTTTTTT.

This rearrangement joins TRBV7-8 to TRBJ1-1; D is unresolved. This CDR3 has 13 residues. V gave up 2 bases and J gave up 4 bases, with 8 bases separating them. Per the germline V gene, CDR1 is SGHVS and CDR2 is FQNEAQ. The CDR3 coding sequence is TGTGCCAGCAGCTTACGCTGGACCACTGAAGCTTTCTTT. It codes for CASSLRWTTEAFF.

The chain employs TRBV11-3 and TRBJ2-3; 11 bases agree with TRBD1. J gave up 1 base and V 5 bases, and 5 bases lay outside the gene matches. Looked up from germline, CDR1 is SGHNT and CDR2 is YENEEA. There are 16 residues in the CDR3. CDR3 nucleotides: TGTGCCAGCAGCCGAGGACAGGGGGCTCGCACAGATACGCAGTATTTT. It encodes CASSRGQGARTDTQYF. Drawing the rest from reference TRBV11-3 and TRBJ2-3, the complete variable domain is EAGVVQSPRYKIIEKKQPVAFWCNPISGHNTLYWYLQNLGQGPELLIRYENEEAVDDSQLPKDRFSAERLKGVDSTLKIQPAELGDSAVYLCASSRGQGARTDTQYFGPGTRLTVL.

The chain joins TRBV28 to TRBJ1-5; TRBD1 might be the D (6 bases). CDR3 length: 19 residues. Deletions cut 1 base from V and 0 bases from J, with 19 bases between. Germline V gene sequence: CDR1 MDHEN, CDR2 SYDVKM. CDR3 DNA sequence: TGTGCCAGCAGTTTATTTCGGGACAACCACCTCCTTAGCAATCAGCCCCAGCATTTT. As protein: CASSLFRDNHLLSNQPQHF.

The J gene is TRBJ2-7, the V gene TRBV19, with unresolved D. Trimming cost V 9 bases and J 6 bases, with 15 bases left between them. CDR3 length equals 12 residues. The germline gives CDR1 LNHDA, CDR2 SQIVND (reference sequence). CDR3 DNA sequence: TGTGCCAGCTCTGTAGGTGGCTTCGAGCAGTACTTC. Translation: CASSVGGFEQYF.

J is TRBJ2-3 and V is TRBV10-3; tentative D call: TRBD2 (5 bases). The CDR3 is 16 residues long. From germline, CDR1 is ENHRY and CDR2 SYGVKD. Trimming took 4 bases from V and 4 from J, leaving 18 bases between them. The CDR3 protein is CAISGADSLGSDTQYF. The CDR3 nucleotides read TGTGCCATCAGTGGGGCGGACTCCCTCGGATCAGATACGCAGTATTTT.

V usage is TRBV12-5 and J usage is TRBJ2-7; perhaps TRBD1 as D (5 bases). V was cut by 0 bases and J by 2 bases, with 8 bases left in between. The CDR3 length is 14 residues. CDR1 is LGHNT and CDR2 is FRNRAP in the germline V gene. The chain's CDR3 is CASGLVGAAYEQYF. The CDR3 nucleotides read TGTGCTAGTGGTTTGGTAGGGGCCGCCTACGAGCAGTACTTC.

The CDR3 region is CAILGYEKLFF. The CDR3, as DNA: TGTGCCATCCTCGGCTACGAAAAACTGTTTTTT. V gene TRBV7-9 combines with J gene TRBJ1-4; D unresolved. The germline V gene encodes CDR1 SEHNR and CDR2 FQNEAQ (reference sequence). The V end was cut by 10 bases, the J end by 8 bases, with 11 bases between. The CDR3 runs to 11 residues.

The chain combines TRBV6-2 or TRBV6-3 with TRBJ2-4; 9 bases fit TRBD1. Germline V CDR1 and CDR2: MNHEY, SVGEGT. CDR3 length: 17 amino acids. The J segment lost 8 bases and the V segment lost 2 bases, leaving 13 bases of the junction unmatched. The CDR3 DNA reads TGTGCCAGCAGTTACGAATCGGGACAGGGTATGGTGGACATTCAGTACTTC. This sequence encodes CASSYESGQGMVDIQYF.

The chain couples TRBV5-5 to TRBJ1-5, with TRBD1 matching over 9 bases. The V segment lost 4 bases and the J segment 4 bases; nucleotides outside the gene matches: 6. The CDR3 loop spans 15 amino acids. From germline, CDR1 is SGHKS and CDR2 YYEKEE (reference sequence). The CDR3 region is CASSPGTGLNQPQHF. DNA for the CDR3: TGTGCCAGCAGCCCCGGGACAGGGTTGAATCAGCCCCAGCATTTT.

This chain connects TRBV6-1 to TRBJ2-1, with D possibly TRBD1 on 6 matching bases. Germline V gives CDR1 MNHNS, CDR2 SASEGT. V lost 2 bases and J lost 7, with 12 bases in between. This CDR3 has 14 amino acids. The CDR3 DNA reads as TGTGCCAGCAGTGAACAGGGGTGGTTGAATGAGCAGTTCTTC. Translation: CASSEQGWLNEQFF.

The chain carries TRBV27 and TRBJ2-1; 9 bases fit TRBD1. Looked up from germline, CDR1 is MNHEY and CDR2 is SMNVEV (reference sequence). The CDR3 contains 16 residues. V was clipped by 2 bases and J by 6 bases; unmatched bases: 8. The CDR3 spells CASSLEGQGPFNEQFF. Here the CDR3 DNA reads TGTGCCAGCAGTTTAGAGGGACAGGGCCCCTTCAATGAGCAGTTCTTC.

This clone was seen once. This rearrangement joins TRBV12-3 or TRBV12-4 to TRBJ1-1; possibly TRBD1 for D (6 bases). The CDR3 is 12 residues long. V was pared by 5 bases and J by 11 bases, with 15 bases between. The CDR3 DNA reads TGTGCCAGCAGTCTTTACAGGCAGGGGGCTTTCTTT. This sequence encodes CASSLYRQGAFF.

The CDR3 loop reads CASRDTPNTEAFF. CDR3 DNA sequence: TGTGCCAGCAGGGATACACCGAACACTGAAGCTTTCTTT. The rearrangement joins TRBV6-4 to TRBJ1-1; unclear D gene. Trimming pared 6 bases from V and 1 base from J, leaving 9 bases between. Germline V gives CDR1 MRHNA, CDR2 SNTAGT. The CDR3 is 13 amino acids.

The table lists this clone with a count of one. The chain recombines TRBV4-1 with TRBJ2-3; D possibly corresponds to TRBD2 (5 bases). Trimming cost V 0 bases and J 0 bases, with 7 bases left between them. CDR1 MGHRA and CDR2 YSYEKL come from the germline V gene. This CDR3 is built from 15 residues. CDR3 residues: CASSQDWTSTDTQYF. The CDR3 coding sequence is TGCGCCAGCAGCCAAGATTGGACTAGCACAGATACGCAGTATTTT.

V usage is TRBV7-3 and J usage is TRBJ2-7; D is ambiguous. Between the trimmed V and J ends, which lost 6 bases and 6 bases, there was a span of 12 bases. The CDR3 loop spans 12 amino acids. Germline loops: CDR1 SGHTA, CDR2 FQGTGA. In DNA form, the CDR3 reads TGTGCCAGCAGGGGGATTAGCAGCGAGCAGTACTTC. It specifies CASRGISSEQYF.

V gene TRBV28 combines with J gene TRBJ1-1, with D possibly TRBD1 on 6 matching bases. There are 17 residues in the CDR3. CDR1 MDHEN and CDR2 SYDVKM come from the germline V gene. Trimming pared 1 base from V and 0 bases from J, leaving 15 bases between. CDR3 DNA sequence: TGTGCCAGCAGTTTATATGGGGGCGAACTAATGAACACTGAAGCTTTCTTT. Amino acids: CASSLYGGELMNTEAFF. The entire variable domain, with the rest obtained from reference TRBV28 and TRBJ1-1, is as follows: DVKVTQSSRYLVKRTGEKVFLECVQDMDHENMFWYRQDPGLGLRLIYFSYDVKMKEKGDIPEGYSVSREKKERFSLILESASTNQTSMYLCASSLYGGELMNTEAFFGQGTRLTVV.

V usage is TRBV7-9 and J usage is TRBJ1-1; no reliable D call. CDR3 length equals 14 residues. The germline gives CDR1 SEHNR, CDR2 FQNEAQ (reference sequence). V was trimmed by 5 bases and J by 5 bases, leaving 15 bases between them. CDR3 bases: TGTGCCAGCAGCAGTGGAGACCTGGGGACTGAAGCTTTCTTT. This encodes CASSSGDLGTEAFF.

The CDR3 is CASSDPGLGGTGELFF. CDR3 DNA sequence: TGTGCCAGCAGTGACCCGGGACTAGGAGGCACCGGGGAGCTGTTTTTT. The chain couples TRBV6-2 or TRBV6-3 to TRBJ2-2; TRBD2 agrees at 8 bases. From germline, CDR1 is MNHEY and CDR2 SVGEGT. This CDR3 region has 16 residues. V lost 5 bases, J lost 4 bases, and 9 bases stayed unmatched.

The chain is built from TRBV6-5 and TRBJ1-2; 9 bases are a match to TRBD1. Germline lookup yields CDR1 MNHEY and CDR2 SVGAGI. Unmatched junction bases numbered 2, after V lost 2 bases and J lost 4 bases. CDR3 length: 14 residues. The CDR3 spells CASSYQDRGYGYTF. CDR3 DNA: TGTGCCAGCAGTTACCAGGACAGGGGCTATGGCTACACCTTC.

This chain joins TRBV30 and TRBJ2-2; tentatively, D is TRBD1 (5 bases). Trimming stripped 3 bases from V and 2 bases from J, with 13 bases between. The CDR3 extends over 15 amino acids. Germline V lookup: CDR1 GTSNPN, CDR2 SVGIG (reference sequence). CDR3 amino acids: CAWSFLGQNTGELFF. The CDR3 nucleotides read TGTGCCTGGAGCTTCTTGGGGCAAAACACCGGGGAGCTGTTTTTT. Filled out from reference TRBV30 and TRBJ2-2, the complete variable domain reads SQTIHQWPATLVQPVGSPLSLECTVEGTSNPNLYWYRQAAGRGLQLLFYSVGIGQISSEVPQNLSASRPQDRQFILSSKKLLLSDSGFYLCAWSFLGQNTGELFFGEGSRLTVL.